These 7 T cell receptor beta chains were sequenced from one sample in a study of spatial heterogeneity in lung cancer. The time point denotes: sample taken at primary tumor resection. TCRdb ran MiXCR on the 5' RACE reads and lists one entry per CDR3 protein. There are under 6,500 distinct CDR3 sequences in the sample; about 3.9% occur only once, and about an eighth lies in the top ten. The material sequenced was normal lung tissue next to the tumor, taken at surgery. Receptor source: a male donor with early-stage non-small cell lung cancer.

Relative to its sample, this clonotype is medium-sized. The chain links TRBV29-1 to TRBJ2-5; a weak D match, TRBD2 (5 bases). Germline CDR1 SQVTM, CDR2 ANQGSEA. V dropped 6 bases and J dropped 5 bases, with 16 bases sitting between them. This CDR3 is built from 13 residues. CDR3: CSVEDWLGETQYF. The CDR3, as DNA: TGCAGCGTGGAGGACTGGTTAGGCGAGACCCAGTACTTC.

Relative to its sample, this clonotype is medium-sized. This chain joins TRBV9 and TRBJ2-3; D is possibly TRBD1 or TRBD2 (6 bases each). Looked up from germline, CDR1 is SGDLS and CDR2 is YYNGEE. Trimming took off 2 bases at V and 4 bases at J, with 8 bases between the two ends. The CDR3 length is 13 residues. CDR3 in DNA: TGTGCCAGCAGCGTTGGGGGGCCAGATACGCAGTATTTT. Amino acid sequence: CASSVGGPDTQYF. The full variable domain, with the rest looked up from reference TRBV9 and TRBJ2-3, is DSGVTQTPKHLITATGQRVTLRCSPRSGDLSVYWYQQSLDQGLQFLIQYYNGEERAKGNILERFSAQQFPDLHSELNLSSLELGDSALYFCASSVGGPDTQYFGPGTRLTVL.

By share of the sample, this clonotype is medium-sized. The chain has TRBV15 and TRBJ2-7; D call uncertain. Germline V CDR1 and CDR2: LNHNV, YYDKDF (reference sequence). The CDR3 covers 10 residues. V was cut by 8 bases and J by 4 bases, with 6 bases left in between. CDR3: CATLGYEQYF. The DNA for the CDR3 is TGTGCCACCCTGGGGTACGAGCAGTACTTC.

This clonotype came up a few times. The chain uses TRBV7-8 and TRBJ2-7, with D unclear. The V gene's germline CDR1 is SGHVS and CDR2 FQNEAQ. The V end lost 5 bases, the J end lost 3 bases, and 8 bases lay between the germline ends. This CDR3 is built from 12 residues. The CDR3, as DNA: TGTGCCAGCAGCCGGTGGGGCTACGAGCAGTACTTC. This gives the protein CASSRWGYEQYF.

This clonotype turned up a few times. The chain recombines TRBV14 with TRBJ2-3; 12 nucleotides align to TRBD1. CDR3 length: 16 residues. From germline, CDR1 is SGHDN and CDR2 FVKESK. J was trimmed by 2 bases and V by 3 bases; bases with no gene match: 3. The CDR3 here is CASSQGQGAFTDTQYF. As DNA, the CDR3 is TGTGCCAGCAGCCAGGGACAGGGGGCCTTCACAGATACGCAGTATTTT. The full variable domain, rest sourced from reference TRBV14 and TRBJ2-3, is EAGVTQFPSHSVIEKGQTVTLRCDPISGHDNLYWYRRVMGKEIKFLLHFVKESKQDESGMPNNRFLAERTGGTYSTLKVQPAELEDSGVYFCASSQGQGAFTDTQYFGPGTRLTVL.

At least ten counts were recorded for this clonotype. This chain joins TRBV6-1 and TRBJ1-6; D gene unclear. The CDR3 has 16 residues. CDR1 is MNHNS, CDR2 SASEGT, per germline. Deletions cut 1 base from V and 7 bases from J, with 14 bases between. CDR3 coding DNA: TGTGCCAGCAGTGAAGAGTTCGTAAGGCTAAATTCACCCCTCCACTTT. Protein product: CASSEEFVRLNSPLHF.

This clonotype qualifies as medium-sized (0.01 to 0.1%). The rearrangement joins TRBV15 to TRBJ2-6; D is unresolved. V was shortened by 9 bases and J by 0 bases, with 6 bases between the two germline ends. The CDR3 runs to 13 residues. Germline V gene data show CDR1 as LNHNV and CDR2 as YYDKDF (reference sequence). This CDR3 reads CATGDSGANVLTF. CDR3 coding DNA: TGTGCCACTGGGGACTCTGGGGCCAACGTCCTGACTTTC.